These T cell receptor beta chains were read from a single sample in a study of blood T cells in healthy people across ages. TCRdb redid the calling of the 5' RACE reads with MiXCR, one entry per CDR3 protein. The sample holds 800,000 or so distinct CDR3 sequences, roughly 25% seen once. The sample also formed part of further work on T cells of mothers and their children.

Sequencing used blood. These receptors were taken from a boy younger than 18 in good health. CDR3s include the opening cysteine and the closing phenylalanine or tryptophan. The D gene is left open where the match is weak.

TRBV25-1,TRBD1,TRBJ2-1,CASSGDRGFYNEQFF
TRBV11-2,TRBD2,TRBJ2-7,CASSLVTSAEQYF
TRBV7-2,-,-,CASSTYAWVQFF
TRBV7-2,TRBD1,TRBJ2-7,CASSLWGQGAYEQYF
TRBV20-1,TRBD1,TRBJ2-5,CSAKDRGELQETQYF
TRBV3-1,TRBD1,TRBJ2-5,CASSPGQGASETQYF
TRBV5-1,TRBD1,TRBJ2-2,CASSSDQGAVTGELFF
TRBV3-1,-,TRBJ1-4,CASSQRQGYEKLFF
TRBV7-9,TRBD2,TRBJ2-3,CASSFPLAVTDTQYF
TRBV2,TRBD2,TRBJ2-1,CASIAGVSYNEQFF
TRBV10-3,-,TRBJ2-5,CAISESKTGETQYF
TRBV5-1,TRBD1,TRBJ2-4,CASSSDRAGNIQYF
TRBV27,-,TRBJ1-1,CASSLLEGLEAFF
TRBV29-1,-,-,CSVEKVVGPVHEQYF
TRBV5-1,-,TRBJ1-4,CASSPAGGYNEKLFF
TRBV29-1,-,TRBJ1-1,CSVPSYTVGATEAFF
TRBV7-9,TRBD2,TRBJ2-5,CASSPVETSGRETQYF
TRBV7-9,-,-,CASSSRTTWGEQFF
TRBV13,TRBD2,TRBJ2-1,CASSFAGLDQYNEQFF
TRBV14,-,TRBJ2-2,CASSPRGRTVELFF
TRBV6-5,-,TRBJ2-5,CASCRASVQETQYF
TRBV2,-,TRBJ2-2,CASSDRIGPVTGELFF
TRBV18,TRBD2,TRBJ2-2,CASSPPELLAGTGELFF
TRBV6-6,TRBD1,TRBJ1-5,CASTGTGVWGNQPQHF
TRBV28,TRBD2,TRBJ2-1,CASRPGLAGGYNVQFF
TRBV4-1,TRBD2,TRBJ2-2,CASSLSGLAGRNTGELFF
TRBV28,-,TRBJ2-7,CASSSPGRLGNEQYF
TRBV7-8,-,TRBJ2-5,CASSLGGYMETQYF
TRBV18,-,TRBJ2-2,CASSQGTGTGELFF
TRBV6-5,-,-,CASSGTQYF
TRBV7-2,-,-,CASSSEGSGLRQSPEQFF
TRBV29-1,-,TRBJ2-2,CSVAPARSNTGELFF
TRBV18,-,TRBJ2-7,CASSLQGSWEQYF
TRBV7-8,TRBD2,TRBJ2-2,CASSPPRGGITGELFF
TRBV20-1,TRBD1,TRBJ1-1,CSAPRDREAFF
TRBV6-5,-,TRBJ2-3,CASRRRERDTQYF
TRBV21-1,-,TRBJ1-2,CASSRPRQDFDYGYTF
TRBV6-1,-,TRBJ2-5,CASRGSRQHSYQETQYF
TRBV7-2,-,-,CASSSKGRWRDNEQFF
TRBV5-1,TRBD2,TRBJ2-5,CASSGRLAGGYQETQYF
TRBV20-1,-,TRBJ2-7,CSARIGLGQQYEQYF
TRBV7-9,TRBD2,TRBJ2-3,CASSLAFLAGDTQYF
TRBV7-2,-,TRBJ2-3,CASSFSPTDTQYF
TRBV9,-,TRBJ2-2,CASSVEGVVTGELFF
TRBV7-9,TRBD1,TRBJ2-1,CASSERGTDNNEQFF